These 25 T cell receptor beta chains were sequenced from one sample in a study of shared T cell receptors in the human thymus. Method: immunoSEQ multiplex PCR; TCRdb's copy keeps in-frame clones and lacks some. This table holds hundreds of thousands of clones, around 78% found once. This sample also appeared in a second study, on human thymus T cells.

The sample was thymocytes. These receptors came from a boy less than two years old with a congenital heart defect.

The chain joins TRBV15 to TRBJ2-7; 8 bases fit TRBD2. This CDR3 is 15 amino acids long. The germline V gene encodes CDR1 LNHNV and CDR2 YYDKDF (reference sequence). V was clipped by 3 bases and J by 3 bases; unmatched bases: 7. The CDR3 DNA follows: TGTGCCACCAGCAGGGGGGGACTAGAGATCTACGAGCAGTACTTC. It specifies CATSRGGLEIYEQYF.

To note about this clone: Other DNA sequences within the sample encode an identical CDR3. The chain links TRBV18 to TRBJ2-5; D is perhaps TRBD2 (5 bases). The CDR3 has 12 amino acids. V lost 6 bases to trimming and J lost 4 bases, with 9 bases between them. Germline values: CDR1 KGHSH, CDR2 LQKENI. CDR3 sequence: CASSPGGETQYF. The CDR3 region has the DNA TGTGCCAGCTCCCCCGGAGGAGAGACCCAGTACTTC. Full variable domain (rest looked up from reference TRBV18 and TRBJ2-5): NAGVMQNPRHLVRRRGQEARLRCSPMKGHSHVYWYRQLPEEGLKFMVYLQKENIIDESGMPKERFSAEFPKEGPSILRIQQVVRGDSAAYFCASSPGGETQYFGPGTRLLVL.

The gene calls are TRBV19 and TRBJ2-7; 7 positions match TRBD2. Trimming removed 5 bases from V and 2 bases from J; junction bases left unmatched: 15. CDR3 length: 17 residues. Germline V gene data show CDR1 as LNHDA and CDR2 as SQIVND (reference sequence). The CDR3: CASSPNGGLLLPYEQYF. CDR3 coding DNA: TGTGCCAGTAGTCCCAATGGGGGACTATTATTACCCTACGAGCAGTACTTC.

The chain recombines TRBV4-1 with TRBJ2-1, with a possible D match to TRBD2 (6 bases). V lost 4 bases to trimming and J lost 2 bases, with 9 bases between them. There are 14 residues in the CDR3. Per germline, CDR1 MGHRA and CDR2 YSYEKL. The CDR3 protein is CASSRGDTYNEQFF. For the CDR3, the DNA is TGCGCCAGCAGCCGGGGGGATACCTACAATGAGCAGTTCTTC.

This clone appeared a few times. DNA of the CDR3: TGTGCCAGCAGTTCTACGAACACCGGGGAGCTGTTTTTT. This encodes CASSSTNTGELFF. The chain employs TRBV6-5 and TRBJ2-2; D ambiguous. V lost 4 bases, J lost 0 bases, and 3 bases lay in between. The CDR3 has 13 amino acids. In germline, CDR1 is MNHEY, CDR2 SVGAGI.

The chain carries TRBV30 and TRBJ2-1; 10 positions agree with TRBD2. There are 14 residues in the CDR3. V was pared by 2 bases and J by 9 bases, with 7 bases of the junction left unmatched. Germline values: CDR1 GTSNPN, CDR2 SVGIG (reference sequence). CDR3 residues: CAWSSLAGVCEQFF. CDR3 in DNA: TGTGCCTGGAGTAGCCTAGCGGGAGTATGTGAGCAGTTCTTC.

V and J are TRBV7-3 and TRBJ2-7; 9 nucleotides agree with TRBD2. The V segment lost 3 bases and the J segment 0 bases; nucleotides outside the gene matches: 0. The CDR3 has 14 amino acids. The V gene's germline CDR1 is SGHTA and CDR2 FQGTGA. The DNA for the CDR3 is TGTGCCAGCAGCTTTAGCGGGAGCTCCTACGAGCAGTACTTC. Translated: CASSFSGSSYEQYF.

This chain connects TRBV5-4 to TRBJ2-2, with D perhaps matching TRBD2 (5 bases). V was cut by 2 bases and J by 3 bases, with 20 bases left in between. The germline V gene has CDR1 SGHNT and CDR2 YYREEE (reference sequence). The length of the CDR3 is 18 residues. The CDR3 here is CASSFSGIMERDTGELFF. The DNA for the CDR3 is TGTGCCAGCAGCTTTAGTGGGATTATGGAGAGGGACACCGGGGAGCTGTTTTTT.

The V and J genes are TRBV18 and TRBJ2-7; unclear D gene. Trimming took off 3 bases at V and 2 bases at J, with 8 bases between the two ends. Germline CDR1 is KGHSH and CDR2 is LQKENI. The CDR3 runs 13 residues. CDR3 bases: TGTGCCAGCTCACCGCTAGAGGCCTACGAGCAGTACTTC. Amino acid sequence: CASSPLEAYEQYF.

The V gene is TRBV27, the J gene TRBJ2-3; perhaps TRBD1 as D (6 bases). CDR1 is MNHEY and CDR2 is SMNVEV in the germline V gene (reference sequence). This CDR3 has 13 residues. V lost 10 bases, J lost 0 bases, and 11 bases lay in between. This CDR3 is CATGTLSTDTQYF. CDR3 in DNA: TGTGCCACCGGGACACTGAGCACAGATACGCAGTATTTT.

The CDR3: CAWSPHQDRAPSPLHF. For the CDR3, the DNA is TGTGCCTGGAGTCCCCACCAGGACAGGGCGCCTTCACCCCTCCACTTT. V and J are TRBV30 and TRBJ1-6, with 8 nucleotides matching TRBD1. V lost 2 bases to trimming and J lost 9 bases; unmatched junction nucleotides: 12. The CDR3 covers 16 residues. Germline V CDR1 and CDR2: GTSNPN, SVGIG (reference sequence).

This clone was observed a few times. This chain joins TRBV21-1 and TRBJ2-1; the DNA was not compared with TRBD2, the D call given in the table. TRBV21-1 is a pseudogene segment. The CDR3 sequence is 14 residues long. The DNA of the CDR3 is TGTGCCAGCAGCAAATCTAGCTCCTACAATGAGCAGTTCTTC. Amino acids: CASSKSSSYNEQFF.

V is TRBV5-4 and J is TRBJ2-3, with 10 bases that match TRBD2. J was trimmed by 4 bases and V by 4 bases; bases with no gene match: 12. This CDR3 is built from 17 residues. Germline-derived CDR1 and CDR2 are SGHNT and YYREEE (reference sequence). CDR3 coding DNA: TGTGCCAGCAGCCCCCGCCCCCAGCGGGAGGGCCCAGATACGCAGTATTTT. This translates into CASSPRPQREGPDTQYF.

This clone was seen a few times. The chain joins TRBV18 to TRBJ2-7; TRBD2 might be the D (6 bases). CDR1 is KGHSH, CDR2 LQKENI, per germline. CDR3 length: 13 amino acids. Trimming removed 8 bases from V and 5 bases from J, with 16 bases in between. CDR3 nucleotide sequence: TGTGCCAGCGGGAGGCTTATCGCCCACGAGCAGTACTTC. Protein product: CASGRLIAHEQYF. Looking up the rest from reference TRBV18 and TRBJ2-7 gives the full variable domain: NAGVMQNPRHLVRRRGQEARLRCSPMKGHSHVYWYRQLPEEGLKFMVYLQKENIIDESGMPKERFSAEFPKEGPSILRIQQVVRGDSAAYFCASGRLIAHEQYFGPGTRLTVT.

The genes are TRBV19 and TRBJ2-7, with 9 positions matching TRBD2. V lost 6 bases, J lost 0 bases, and 18 bases stayed unmatched. The germline gives CDR1 LNHDA, CDR2 SQIVND (reference sequence). This CDR3 is 19 amino acids long. CDR3 DNA: TGTGCCAGTAGCCCCACCCCTCCCGGGACTAGCCTGAGCTCCTACGAGCAGTACTTC. This translates into CASSPTPPGTSLSSYEQYF.

The chain employs TRBV5-6 and TRBJ2-1, with 7 positions matching TRBD2. Per germline, CDR1 SGHDT and CDR2 YYEEEE. The CDR3 is 16 amino acids. The trim removed 4 bases at V and 3 bases at J, leaving 10 bases unmatched. DNA of the CDR3: TGTGCCAGCAGCCCCCCCACGGGGGGTCACTACAATGAGCAGTTCTTC. Protein product: CASSPPTGGHYNEQFF.

V usage is TRBV28 and J usage is TRBJ1-2; TRBD1 agrees at 7 bases. The CDR3 has 16 residues. Germline V gene sequence: CDR1 MDHEN, CDR2 SYDVKM. J lost 1 base, V lost 6 bases, and 11 bases had no gene match. CDR3: CASSPGDSSINYGYTF. In nucleotides, the CDR3 is TGTGCCAGCAGCCCAGGGGACAGCTCGATTAACTATGGCTACACCTTC.

This chain joins TRBV28 and TRBJ2-5; 12 bases are a match to TRBD2. V lost 3 bases and J lost 4; bases outside the gene matches: 6. CDR1 and CDR2 from the germline V gene are MDHEN and SYDVKM. The CDR3 spans 16 residues. The CDR3 DNA is TGTGCCAGCAGTTTTGGGGAACTAGCGGGAGGAGAGACCCAGTACTTC. Translation gives CASSFGELAGGETQYF.

V and J are TRBV6-1 and TRBJ2-7, with TRBD2 matching 10 bases. This CDR3 contains 14 residues. CDR1 is MNHNS, CDR2 SASEGT, per germline. J gave up 7 bases and V 4 bases, and 7 bases lay outside the gene matches. The CDR3 here is CASSGPGLAREQYF. As DNA, the CDR3 is TGTGCCAGCAGTGGCCCGGGACTAGCGCGGGAGCAGTACTTC.

The genes are TRBV15 and TRBJ2-1; D possibly corresponds to TRBD1 (6 bases). Trimming took off 4 bases at V and 3 bases at J, with 7 bases between the two ends. The CDR3 has 13 residues. Germline values: CDR1 LNHNV, CDR2 YYDKDF (reference sequence). Here the CDR3 DNA reads TGTGCCACCAGCATGGACAGCTACAATGAGCAGTTCTTC. Protein product: CATSMDSYNEQFF.

DNA for the CDR3: TGTGCCAGCAGTTTATGGGCAGGGGGCCACGGGGAGCTGTTTTTT. It encodes CASSLWAGGHGELFF. The chain combines TRBV27 with TRBJ2-2, with 8 bases fitting TRBD1. J was trimmed by 7 bases and V by 1 base; bases with no gene match: 5. The CDR3 consists of 15 residues. Per the germline V gene, CDR1 is MNHEY and CDR2 is SMNVEV (reference sequence).

The gene calls are TRBV5-6 and TRBJ2-7, with D hard to call. V shed 0 bases and J shed 2 bases, with 6 bases lying between them. Germline CDR1 reads SGHDT; CDR2 reads YYEEEE. This CDR3 contains 13 residues. The CDR3 DNA follows: TGTGCCAGCAGCTTGGATGTCGCCTACGAGCAGTACTTC. Protein product: CASSLDVAYEQYF.

The genes are TRBV28 and TRBJ1-4; 8 nucleotides line up with TRBD1. The CDR3 sequence is 14 residues long. Germline lookup yields CDR1 MDHEN and CDR2 SYDVKM. J lost 4 bases, V lost 4 bases, and 2 bases had no gene match. The CDR3 loop is CASSWTGNNEKLFF. The CDR3 DNA reads as TGTGCCAGCAGTTGGACAGGGAATAATGAAAAACTGTTTTTT.

DNA for the CDR3: TGCGCCAGCAGCCAAGATCGGCAGGGCCCCGGGGAGCTGTTTTTT. This translates into CASSQDRQGPGELFF. The V and J genes are TRBV4-1 and TRBJ2-2; D is possibly TRBD1 (5 bases). CDR1 and CDR2 (germline): MGHRA, YSYEKL. The CDR3 consists of 15 residues. V was clipped by 0 bases and J by 6 bases, with 11 bases between them.

This rearrangement joins TRBV11-3 to TRBJ2-7; 8 bases fit TRBD1. Germline trimming cut 5 bases from V and 1 base from J; bases unmatched to any gene: 13. In germline, CDR1 is SGHNT, CDR2 YENEEA. The CDR3 is 17 residues long. CDR3 DNA sequence: TGTGCCAGCAGCGCCCACCCCTTGGACAGGGCATCCTACGAGCAGTACTTC. Amino acid sequence: CASSAHPLDRASYEQYF.